A single sample is the source of the 10 T cell receptor beta chains below, sequenced in a study of cytomegalovirus exposure and HLA in healthy donors. Vbeta (60) and Jbeta (13) primers were used in the PCR. Produced via immunoSEQ multiplex PCR; TCRdb's table is partial and in-frame only. The table lists approximately 150,000 clones, about 60% of them singletons. Sequenced input: PBMCs. The source is a woman aged 55-70 years in good health and CMV-seropositive.

The chain links TRBV29-1 to TRBJ1-2; 12 positions agree with TRBD1. V gave up 6 bases and J gave up 7 bases; unmatched junction bases: 6. Germline assignment: CDR1 SQVTM and CDR2 ANQGSEA. This CDR3 is built from 13 residues. CDR3 amino acids: CSVEGQGALGYTF. The CDR3 DNA follows: TGCAGCGTGGAGGGACAGGGGGCGCTTGGCTACACCTTC.

V usage is TRBV27 and J usage is TRBJ2-2, with a tentative D call TRBD2 (5 bases). There are 12 residues in the CDR3. V lost 8 bases to trimming and J lost 4 bases, with 8 bases between them. The germline CDR1 and CDR2 sequences are MNHEY and SMNVEV (reference sequence). CDR3 bases: TGTGCCAGCGTCGCGGGCACCGGGGAGCTGTTTTTT. Amino acids: CASVAGTGELFF.

The chain combines TRBV7-9 with TRBJ2-1; 7 nucleotides align to TRBD1. Losses at the gene ends were 1 base for V and 7 bases for J; bases not matched to a gene: 10. The CDR3 spans 16 residues. Germline V lookup: CDR1 SEHNR, CDR2 FQNEAQ (reference sequence). The CDR3: CASSLGGRGRVNEQFF. Here the CDR3 DNA reads TGTGCCAGCAGCTTAGGGGGAAGGGGGCGCGTAAATGAGCAGTTCTTC.

The chain recombines TRBV6-5 with TRBJ2-7, with no clear D. There are 13 residues in the CDR3. Trimming removed 5 bases at V and 3 bases at J, with 11 bases between. CDR1 and CDR2 from the germline V gene are MNHEY and SVGAGI. This CDR3 reads CASSTDNGYEQYF. Here the CDR3 DNA reads TGTGCCAGCAGTACAGACAATGGCTACGAGCAGTACTTC.

This chain joins TRBV7-2 and TRBJ2-5, with D possibly being TRBD1 (6 bases). V dropped 3 bases and J dropped 1 base, with 9 bases sitting between them. The CDR3 is 14 amino acids. From germline, CDR1 is SGHTA and CDR2 FQGNSA. CDR3 sequence: CASSFQTGQETQYF. For the CDR3, the DNA is TGTGCCAGCAGCTTCCAGACAGGCCAAGAGACCCAGTACTTC.

A few counts support this clone. The gene calls are TRBV5-6 and TRBJ1-4; D gene ambiguous. The V gene lost 4 bases and the J gene lost 0 bases, with 7 bases spanning the gap. Germline loops: CDR1 SGHDT, CDR2 YYEEEE. CDR3 length: 14 residues. CDR3 sequence: CASSLVSTNEKLFF. The CDR3 region has the DNA TGTGCCAGCAGCCTCGTCTCAACTAATGAAAAACTGTTTTTT.

The chain links TRBV9 to TRBJ2-3, with D tentatively TRBD2 (6 bases). The CDR3 has 15 amino acids. V shed 0 bases and J shed 4 bases, with 12 bases lying between them. Germline V gene data show CDR1 as SGDLS and CDR2 as YYNGEE. The CDR3 region is CASSVGGRPADTQYF. CDR3 sequence (DNA): TGTGCCAGCAGCGTAGGAGGGAGGCCGGCAGATACGCAGTATTTT.

This clone was detected a few times. The genes are TRBV7-3 and TRBJ2-2; 8 bases are a match to TRBD1. Germline V CDR1 and CDR2: SGHTA, FQGTGA. The junction had 6 bases not matched to a gene; V was cut back by 2 bases and J by 1 base. There are 17 residues in the CDR3. The CDR3 DNA reads as TGTGCCAGCAGCTTAGGGGCAGGGGGCCTGAACACCGGGGAGCTGTTTTTT. It is translated as CASSLGAGGLNTGELFF.

The chain has TRBV28 and TRBJ1-6, with TRBD1 as a possible D gene (6 bases). Germline V gene data show CDR1 as MDHEN and CDR2 as SYDVKM. This CDR3 has 14 residues. Trimming took 8 bases from V and 8 from J, leaving 16 bases between them. CDR3 in amino acids: CASRLRQEYSPLHF. The DNA for the CDR3 is TGTGCCAGCCGTCTTAGACAGGAGTATTCACCCCTCCACTTT. Combining the CDR3 with reference TRBV28 and TRBJ1-6 gives the whole variable domain DVKVTQSSRYLVKRTGEKVFLECVQDMDHENMFWYRQDPGLGLRLIYFSYDVKMKEKGDIPEGYSVSREKKERFSLILESASTNQTSMYLCASRLRQEYSPLHFGNGTRLTVT.

The CDR3 region is CASSGYSGGWETQYF. The CDR3 DNA reads TGTGCCAGCAGCGGTTACAGTGGAGGGTGGGAGACCCAGTACTTC. The chain employs TRBV5-4 and TRBJ2-5, with D possibly TRBD2 on 6 matching bases. The CDR3 spans 15 residues. Per germline, CDR1 SGHNT and CDR2 YYREEE (reference sequence). Trimming took 4 bases from V and 5 from J, leaving 18 bases between them.